This TCR beta chain was obtained from a study of T cell responses to AZD1222 COVID-19 vaccine. Assay: immunoSEQ multiplex PCR; the TCRdb copy retains only in-frame clones and omits some. The sample consists of around 120,000 clones, roughly 90% of them appearing once. On this clone itself: No antigen is known for it.

Germline loops: CDR1 SGHNT, CDR2 YYREEE (reference sequence). CDR3 length: 15 residues. After removal of 0 bases from V and 3 bases from J, the junction contained 5 bases not matched to a gene. General study findings and limits: Vaccine-associated CD4 TCRs ranged over spike, dominating at 160-218 and 743-854.

The receptor was isolated from an adult in good health. Sequenced here: peripheral blood, sampled on day 0 of AZD1222 vaccination. The chain is built from TRBV5-4 and TRBJ2-7, with 8 bases matching TRBD1. The CDR3 DNA reads as TGTGCCAGCAGCTTGGCAGGGGGCCAGGTCTACGAGCAGTACTTC. Its protein product is CASSLAGGQVYEQYF.